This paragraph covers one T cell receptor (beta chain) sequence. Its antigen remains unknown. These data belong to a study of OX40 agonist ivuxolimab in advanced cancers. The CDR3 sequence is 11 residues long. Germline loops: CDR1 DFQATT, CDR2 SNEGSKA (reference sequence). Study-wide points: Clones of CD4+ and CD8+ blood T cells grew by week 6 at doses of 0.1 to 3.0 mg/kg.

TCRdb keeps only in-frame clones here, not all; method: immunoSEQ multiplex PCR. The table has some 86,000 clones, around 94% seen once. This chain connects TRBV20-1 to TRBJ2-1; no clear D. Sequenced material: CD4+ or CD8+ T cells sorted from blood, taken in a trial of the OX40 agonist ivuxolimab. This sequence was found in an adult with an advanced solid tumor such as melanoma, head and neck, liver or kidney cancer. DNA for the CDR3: TGCAGCCCGGTCCGCGAAAGTGAGCAGTTCTTC. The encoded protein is CSPVRESEQFF.